The 10 T cell receptor beta chains reported below all come from one sample, sequenced in a study of blood T cell repertoires in COVID-19. Profiled with immunoSEQ multiplex PCR; TCRdb holds only in-frame clones, not every one. The profile shows 310,000 or so clones, around 90% of them singletons. The sample consisted of PBMCs or T cells enriched from blood (not recorded which). These receptors were obtained from a woman in her 40s who had recovered from COVID-19.

The rearrangement links TRBV7-2 to TRBJ1-3; no definite D call. CDR3 length: 16 residues. The V gene lost 4 bases and the J gene lost 4 bases, with 17 bases spanning the gap. Germline CDR1 and CDR2: SGHTA and FQGNSA. For the CDR3, the DNA is TGTGCCAGCAGCTCGCCCCGGACTCCTTCCGGAAACACCATATATTTT. It translates to CASSSPRTPSGNTIYF.

Notes on this clone: Sequence at one end of the junction differs from germline and may be a read error. The J gene is TRBJ2-5, the V gene TRBV18, with TRBD2 identical over 10 bases. The CDR3 is 16 residues long. CDR1 is KGHSH and CDR2 is LQKENI in the germline V gene. CDR3 region: CASSLTLAGAQGTQYF. For the CDR3, the DNA is TGTGCCAGCTCACTTACCCTAGCGGGAGCCCAAGGGACCCAGTACTTC.

V gene TRBV7-2 combines with J gene TRBJ2-1; 8 bases align to TRBD2. V lost 3 bases and J lost 4; bases outside the gene matches: 2. This CDR3 region has 14 residues. CDR1 and CDR2 from the germline V gene are SGHTA and FQGNSA. CDR3: CASSFGLAYNEQFF. The DNA of the CDR3 is TGTGCCAGCAGCTTCGGACTAGCTTACAATGAGCAGTTCTTC. Complete variable domain (other parts from reference TRBV7-2 and TRBJ2-1): GAGVSQSPSNKVTEKGKDVELRCDPISGHTALYWYRQSLGQGLEFLIYFQGNSAPDKSGLPSDRFSAERTGGSVSTLTIQRTQQEDSAVYLCASSFGLAYNEQFFGPGTRLTVL.

The chain links TRBV5-6 to TRBJ2-2; D might be TRBD1 (6 bases). Germline-derived CDR1 and CDR2 are SGHDT and YYEEEE. Trimming cost V 3 bases and J 5 bases, with 8 bases left between them. The CDR3 length is 13 residues. As DNA, the CDR3 is TGTGCCAGCAGCTACAGGGTAACCGGGGAGCTGTTTTTT. Amino acid sequence: CASSYRVTGELFF.

The chain has TRBV2 and TRBJ2-1, with 7 bases matching TRBD2. This CDR3 spans 19 amino acids. J gave up 6 bases and V 3 bases, and 20 bases lay outside the gene matches. The germline CDR1 and CDR2 sequences are SNHLY and FYNNEI. CDR3 nucleotides: TGTGCCAGCAGTGACACCTTCCTACGAGGGCGGGAGTTTGGCAATGAGCAGTTCTTC. Its protein is CASSDTFLRGREFGNEQFF.

The chain links TRBV30 to TRBJ2-1, with TRBD1 matching over 9 bases. Trimming cost V 8 bases and J 4 bases; bases outside gene matches: 6. Per the germline V gene, CDR1 is GTSNPN and CDR2 is SVGIG (reference sequence). CDR3 length: 13 residues. This CDR3 reads CARGQGSYNEQFF. CDR3 sequence (DNA): TGTGCCCGGGGACAGGGTTCGTACAATGAGCAGTTCTTC.

For the CDR3, the DNA is TGCGCCAGCAGCCAGGCGGGGGCCGCGAACACCGGGGAGCTGTTTTTT. As protein: CASSQAGAANTGELFF. The V call is TRBV4-1, the J call TRBJ2-2; the D gene is possibly TRBD2 (7 bases). Per the germline V gene, CDR1 is MGHRA and CDR2 is YSYEKL. Trimming shortened V by 3 bases and J by 0 bases, and 11 bases separated the two germline ends. The CDR3 sequence is 16 residues long.

This clone has just one count. This chain joins TRBV5-1 and TRBJ2-5; 7 nucleotides align to TRBD1. CDR3 length: 14 residues. Germline assignment: CDR1 SGHRS and CDR2 YFSETQ. V was pared by 5 bases and J by 5 bases, with 9 bases of the junction left unmatched. This CDR3 reads CASRDRQGPETQYF. CDR3 in DNA: TGCGCCAGCAGGGACCGACAGGGCCCGGAGACCCAGTACTTC.

The chain employs TRBV7-8 and TRBJ2-7; D is possibly TRBD1 (6 bases). CDR3 size: 14 residues. V was trimmed by 3 bases and J by 6 bases, leaving 15 bases between them. The germline CDR1 and CDR2 sequences are SGHVS and FQNEAQ. The CDR3, as DNA: TGTGCCAGCAGCTTCTTGACAGGCTCCATCGAGCAGTACTTC. Residues: CASSFLTGSIEQYF.

This chain uses TRBV30 with TRBJ2-5, with 15 bases that match TRBD2. The CDR3 is made up of 14 amino acids. Looked up from germline, CDR1 is GTSNPN and CDR2 is SVGIG (reference sequence). V was clipped by 5 bases and J by 4 bases; unmatched bases: 2. The CDR3 DNA reads TGTGCCTGGCAGGGACTAGCGGGAGGAGAGACCCAGTACTTC. It translates to CAWQGLAGGETQYF.